The clone carrying this TCR beta chain was seen many times. What it binds is not known. Trimming at V came to 6 bases and at J to 6 bases, leaving 8 bases not matched to a gene. CDR3 size: 14 residues. The germline CDR1 and CDR2 sequences are MNHEY and SVGAGI. This record belongs to a study of T cell repertoires in cytomegalovirus infection. Background on the study: Matching HLA type, along with CMV infection, was indicated by public TCR beta signatures.

Overall study findings and caveats: HLA-C-restricted CMV-specific TCR beta clonotypes prevailed in the ex vivo response. Summed frequency of shared TCR beta families picked out CMV carriers who also had the relevant HLA.

Each CDR3 protein gets one entry after TCRdb re-called the reads with MiXCR. The data contain tens of thousands of distinct CDR3 sequences, 20% to 25% of them singletons. The V call is TRBV6-5, the J call TRBJ1-2; 9 bases are a match to TRBD1. The clonotype originates from a human donor in good health (CMV status not recorded). Some clones in this sample may be carry-over from other donors' samples. Sequences were obtained from PBMCs, sequenced either directly or after in vitro stimulation (not recorded which). CDR3: CASSRQGGADGYTF. For the CDR3, the DNA is TGTGCCAGCAGCCGACAGGGGGGGGCGGATGGCTACACCTTC.